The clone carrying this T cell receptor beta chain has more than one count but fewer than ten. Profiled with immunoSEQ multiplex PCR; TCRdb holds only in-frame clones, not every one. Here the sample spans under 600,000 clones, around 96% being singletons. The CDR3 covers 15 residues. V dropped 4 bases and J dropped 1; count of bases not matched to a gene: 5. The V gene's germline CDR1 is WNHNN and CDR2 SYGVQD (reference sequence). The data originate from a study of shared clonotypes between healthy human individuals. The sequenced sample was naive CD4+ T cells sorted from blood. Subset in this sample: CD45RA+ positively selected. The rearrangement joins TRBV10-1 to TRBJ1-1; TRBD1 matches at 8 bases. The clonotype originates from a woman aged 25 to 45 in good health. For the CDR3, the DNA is TGCGCCAGCAGTGGACAGGGGACAGGGAACACTGAAGCTTTCTTT. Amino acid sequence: CASSGQGTGNTEAFF.